A selection of T cell receptor beta chains follows, all from one sample in a study of T cell changes during pregnancy in multiple sclerosis. Some clones are missing from TCRdb's copy, which holds only in-frame ones; the method was immunoSEQ multiplex PCR. This sample carries about 35,000 clones, almost 95% of them seen once, and the ten largest clones take 0.43%. This sample comprised CD4+ T cells from peripheral blood mononuclear cells, obtained in the third trimester of pregnancy. These receptors came from a female donor in good health, enrolled as a control in a pregnancy study. Each CDR3 is given with its conserved first and last residue. Fields, in order: V gene, J gene, CDR3 length, clone size, D gene, CDR3 protein, CDR3 DNA. A D gene is named only where the DNA matches it firmly. The size entry is marked missing in some rows and otherwise reads once, few, many or a size class.

v_call: TRBV12-5; j_call: TRBJ2-3; cdr3_length: 14; clone_size: -; d_call: TRBD1; cdr3_aa: CASGYGQGTDTQYF; cdr3_nt: TGTGCTAGTGGTTACGGACAGGGCACAGATACGCAGTATTTT
v_call: TRBV7-2; j_call: TRBJ1-3; cdr3_length: 16; clone_size: -; d_call: -; cdr3_aa: CASSLAAGSIGNTIYF; cdr3_nt: TGTGCCAGCAGCTTAGCTGCGGGGTCGATTGGGAACACCATATATTTT
v_call: TRBV7-9; j_call: TRBJ1-6; cdr3_length: 15; clone_size: once; d_call: -; cdr3_aa: CASSLALTDNSPLHF; cdr3_nt: TGTGCCAGCAGCTTAGCGCTGACAGATAATTCACCCCTCCACTTT
v_call: TRBV28; j_call: TRBJ1-1; cdr3_length: 13; clone_size: -; d_call: TRBD1; cdr3_aa: CASSPGTGAEAFF; cdr3_nt: TGTGCCAGCAGCCCCGGGACAGGGGCAGAAGCTTTCTTT
v_call: TRBV11-2; j_call: TRBJ2-3; cdr3_length: 15; clone_size: -; d_call: -; cdr3_aa: CASSLVRTEGDTQYF; cdr3_nt: TGTGCCAGCAGCTTAGTTAGGACAGAGGGAGATACGCAGTATTTT
v_call: TRBV15; j_call: TRBJ1-3; cdr3_length: 16; clone_size: -; d_call: -; cdr3_aa: CATSGWGIGSGNTIYF; cdr3_nt: TGTGCCACCAGCGGATGGGGCATAGGCTCTGGAAACACCATATATTTT
v_call: TRBV7-2; j_call: TRBJ1-4; cdr3_length: 17; clone_size: once; d_call: -; cdr3_aa: CASSPHTYSATNEKLFF; cdr3_nt: TGTGCCAGCAGCCCTCACACATACAGTGCAACTAATGAAAAACTGTTTTTT
v_call: TRBV6-5; j_call: TRBJ1-4; cdr3_length: 14; clone_size: -; d_call: TRBD1; cdr3_aa: CASRDGQGREKLFF; cdr3_nt: TGTGCCAGCAGAGACGGACAGGGACGGGAAAAACTGTTTTTT
v_call: TRBV6-1; j_call: TRBJ1-2; cdr3_length: 14; clone_size: -; d_call: -; cdr3_aa: CASSEASRVLRYTF; cdr3_nt: TGTGCCAGCAGTGAAGCTTCCAGGGTTTTGCGCTACACCTTC
v_call: TRBV7-7; j_call: TRBJ2-3; cdr3_length: 13; clone_size: -; d_call: -; cdr3_aa: CASSLAPSDTQYF; cdr3_nt: TGTGCTAGCAGCTTAGCCCCCTCAGATACGCAGTATTTT
v_call: TRBV29-1; j_call: TRBJ2-2; cdr3_length: 11; clone_size: -; d_call: -; cdr3_aa: CSTRDAGELFF; cdr3_nt: TGCAGTACGCGGGACGCCGGGGAGCTGTTTTTT
v_call: TRBV6-8; j_call: TRBJ1-2; cdr3_length: 13; clone_size: -; d_call: -; cdr3_aa: CASSSRKTYGYTF; cdr3_nt: TGTGCCAGCAGCTCTAGAAAGACCTATGGCTACACCTTC